This T cell receptor beta chain is drawn from a study of ipilimumab plus nivolumab after autologous stem cell transplantation. Trimming pared 1 base from V and 3 bases from J, leaving 7 bases between. CDR1 SGHRS and CDR2 YFSETQ come from the germline V gene. The CDR3 sequence is 13 residues long. Sequencing used immunoSEQ multiplex PCR; TCRdb keeps in-frame clones, though not all of them. There are 8,500 to 11,000 clones in the sample; around 84% occur only once, and about 8% lies in the top ten. Sequenced here: PBMCs, sampled in a trial of ipilimumab plus nivolumab as post-transplant consolidation. The chain carries TRBV5-1 and TRBJ1-1; tentatively, D is TRBD1 (6 bases). This receptor was identified in a male donor with diffuse large B-cell lymphoma. Here the CDR3 reads CASSLRGDTEAFF. The CDR3, as DNA: TGCGCCAGCAGCTTGAGGGGGGACACTGAAGCTTTCTTT.